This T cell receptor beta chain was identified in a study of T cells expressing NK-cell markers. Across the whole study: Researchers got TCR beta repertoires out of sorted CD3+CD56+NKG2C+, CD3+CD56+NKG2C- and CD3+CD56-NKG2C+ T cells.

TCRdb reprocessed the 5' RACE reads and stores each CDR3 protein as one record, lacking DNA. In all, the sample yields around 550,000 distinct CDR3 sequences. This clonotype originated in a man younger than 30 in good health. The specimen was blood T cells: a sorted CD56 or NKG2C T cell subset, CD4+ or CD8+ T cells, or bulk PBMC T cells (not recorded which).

The CDR3 sequence is CASSLVGMGLAGVSYEQYF. The J gene is TRBJ2-7, the V gene TRBV12-3 or TRBV12-4; checking the TCRdb D call of TRBD2 is not possible without DNA. The CDR3 length is 19 residues.